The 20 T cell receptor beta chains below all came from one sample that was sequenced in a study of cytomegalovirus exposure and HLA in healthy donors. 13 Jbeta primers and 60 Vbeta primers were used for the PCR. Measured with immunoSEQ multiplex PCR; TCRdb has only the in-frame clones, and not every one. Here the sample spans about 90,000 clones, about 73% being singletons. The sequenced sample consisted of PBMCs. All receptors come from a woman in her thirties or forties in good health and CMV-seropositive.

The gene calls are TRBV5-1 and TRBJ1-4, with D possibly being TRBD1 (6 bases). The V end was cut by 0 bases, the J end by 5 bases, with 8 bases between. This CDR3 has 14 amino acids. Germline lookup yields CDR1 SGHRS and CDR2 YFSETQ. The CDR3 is CASSLDTGNEKLFF. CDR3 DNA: TGCGCCAGCAGCTTGGACACAGGGAATGAAAAACTGTTTTTT.

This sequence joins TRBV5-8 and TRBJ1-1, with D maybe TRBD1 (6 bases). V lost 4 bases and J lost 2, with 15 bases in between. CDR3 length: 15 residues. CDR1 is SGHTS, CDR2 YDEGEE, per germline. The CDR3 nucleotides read TGTGCCAGCAGCGCGGCCTGGACAGCCAACACTGAAGCTTTCTTT. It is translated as CASSAAWTANTEAFF.

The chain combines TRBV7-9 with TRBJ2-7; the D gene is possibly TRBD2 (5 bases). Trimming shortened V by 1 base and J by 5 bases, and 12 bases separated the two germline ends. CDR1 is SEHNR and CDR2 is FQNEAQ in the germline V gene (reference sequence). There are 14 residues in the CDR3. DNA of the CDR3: TGTGCCAGCAGCTTAGTTGAGGGTCCGCACGAGCAGTACTTC. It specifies CASSLVEGPHEQYF.

The CDR3 loop is CASSPFMTGTRNYEQYF. The CDR3 DNA follows: TGTGCCAGCAGCCCTTTTATGACAGGGACCAGAAATTACGAGCAGTACTTC. The chain joins TRBV14 to TRBJ2-7, with 7 bases that match TRBD1. Germline CDR1 reads SGHDN; CDR2 reads FVKESK. Trimming removed 4 bases from V and 4 bases from J; junction bases left unmatched: 16. This CDR3 is built from 17 residues. Full variable domain (missing parts from reference TRBV14 and TRBJ2-7): EAGVTQFPSHSVIEKGQTVTLRCDPISGHDNLYWYRRVMGKEIKFLLHFVKESKQDESGMPNNRFLAERTGGTYSTLKVQPAELEDSGVYFCASSPFMTGTRNYEQYFGPGTRLTVT.

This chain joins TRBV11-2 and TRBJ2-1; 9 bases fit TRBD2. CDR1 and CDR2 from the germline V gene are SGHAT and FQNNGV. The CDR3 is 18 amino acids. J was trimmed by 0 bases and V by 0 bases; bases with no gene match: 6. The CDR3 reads CASSLDLPSGVSYNEQFF. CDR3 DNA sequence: TGTGCCAGCAGCTTAGATCTGCCTAGCGGGGTCTCCTACAATGAGCAGTTCTTC.

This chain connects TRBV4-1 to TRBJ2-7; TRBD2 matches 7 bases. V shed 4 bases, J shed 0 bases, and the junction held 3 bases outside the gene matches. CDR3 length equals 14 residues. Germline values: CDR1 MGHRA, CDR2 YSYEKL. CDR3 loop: CASSLLALSYEQYF. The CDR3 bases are TGCGCCAGCAGCCTACTAGCGCTCTCCTACGAGCAGTACTTC.

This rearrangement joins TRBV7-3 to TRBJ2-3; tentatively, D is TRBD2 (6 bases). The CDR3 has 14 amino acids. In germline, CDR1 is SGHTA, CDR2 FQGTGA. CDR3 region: CASRGGSGTDTQYF. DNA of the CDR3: TGTGCTTCCCGGGGAGGATCGGGAACAGATACGCAGTATTTT.

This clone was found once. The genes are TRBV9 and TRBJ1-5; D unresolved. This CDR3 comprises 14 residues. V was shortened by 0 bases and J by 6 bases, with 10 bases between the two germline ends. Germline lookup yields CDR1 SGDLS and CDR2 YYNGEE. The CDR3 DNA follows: TGTGCCAGCAGCGTAGATAACGGGATTCAGCCCCAGCATTTT. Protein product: CASSVDNGIQPQHF.

The CDR3 bases are TGTGCCAGCAGCTTGAATGCAGGTCTTATTGGAGAGCAGTACTTC. Translated: CASSLNAGLIGEQYF. The V gene is TRBV11-3, the J gene TRBJ2-7; D is undetermined. V was cut by 3 bases and J by 7 bases, with 19 bases left in between. CDR3 length: 15 residues. Germline CDR1 SGHNT, CDR2 YENEEA.

CDR3 region: CASSRTEVETQYF. In DNA form, the CDR3 reads TGTGCCAGCTCCAGGACAGAGGTAGAGACCCAGTACTTC. V gene TRBV18 combines with J gene TRBJ2-5, with a weak D call TRBD1 (6 bases). The germline CDR1 and CDR2 sequences are KGHSH and LQKENI. The CDR3 covers 13 residues. Trimming removed 6 bases from V and 4 bases from J, with 12 bases in between. The full variable domain, with the rest looked up from reference TRBV18 and TRBJ2-5, is NAGVMQNPRHLVRRRGQEARLRCSPMKGHSHVYWYRQLPEEGLKFMVYLQKENIIDESGMPKERFSAEFPKEGPSILRIQQVVRGDSAAYFCASSRTEVETQYFGPGTRLLVL.

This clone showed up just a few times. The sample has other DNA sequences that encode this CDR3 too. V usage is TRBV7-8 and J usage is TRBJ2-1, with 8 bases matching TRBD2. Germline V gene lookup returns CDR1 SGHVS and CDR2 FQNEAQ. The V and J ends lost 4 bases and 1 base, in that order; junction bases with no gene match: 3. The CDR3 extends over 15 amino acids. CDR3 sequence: CASSSLAASYNEQFF. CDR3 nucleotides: TGTGCCAGCAGCTCACTAGCGGCTTCCTACAATGAGCAGTTCTTC.

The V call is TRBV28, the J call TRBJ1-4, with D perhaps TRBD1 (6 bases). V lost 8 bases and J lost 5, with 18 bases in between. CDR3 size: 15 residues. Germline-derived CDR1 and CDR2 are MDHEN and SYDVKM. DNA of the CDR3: TGTGCCAGCGAGGGGGTGGTGGGGACCAATGAAAAACTGTTTTTT. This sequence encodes CASEGVVGTNEKLFF.

CDR3 region: CASGQTFQKPTGELFF. The CDR3 nucleotides are TGTGCCAGCGGACAAACTTTTCAAAAACCCACCGGGGAGCTGTTTTTT. This chain connects TRBV21-1 to TRBJ2-2; the table calls TRBD1, which could not be checked here. TRBV21-1 counts as a pseudogene. CDR3 size: 16 residues.

This CDR3 reads CASSFNRGDEQYF. The DNA of the CDR3 is TGTGCCAGCAGCTTTAACAGGGGGGACGAGCAGTACTTC. The rearrangement uses TRBV5-6 and TRBJ2-5; 8 nucleotides match TRBD1. The J call may not be correct, given that the DNA end is closer to TRBJ2-7. Germline V gene sequence: CDR1 SGHDT, CDR2 YYEEEE. The CDR3 totals 13 residues.

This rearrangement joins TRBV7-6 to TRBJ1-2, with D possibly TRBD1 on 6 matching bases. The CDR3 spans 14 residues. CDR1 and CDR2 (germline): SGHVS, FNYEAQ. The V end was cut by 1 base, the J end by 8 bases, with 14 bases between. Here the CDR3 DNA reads TGTGCCAGCAGCTTAGACGTGGGAGGGGGAGGCTACACCTTC. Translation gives CASSLDVGGGGYTF.

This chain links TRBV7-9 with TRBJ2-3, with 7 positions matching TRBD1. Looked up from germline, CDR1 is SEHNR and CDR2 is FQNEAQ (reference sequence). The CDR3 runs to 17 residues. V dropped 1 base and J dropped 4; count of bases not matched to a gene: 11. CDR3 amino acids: CASSLEGDRVGPDTQYF. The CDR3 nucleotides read TGTGCCAGCAGCTTAGAGGGAGACAGGGTTGGTCCAGATACGCAGTATTTT.

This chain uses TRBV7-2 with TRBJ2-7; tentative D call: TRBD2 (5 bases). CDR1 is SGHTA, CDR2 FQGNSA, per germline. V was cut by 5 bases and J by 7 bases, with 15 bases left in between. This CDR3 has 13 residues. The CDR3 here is CASSPRVTGEQYF. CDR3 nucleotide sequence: TGTGCCAGCAGCCCTCGCGTGACGGGAGAGCAGTACTTC.

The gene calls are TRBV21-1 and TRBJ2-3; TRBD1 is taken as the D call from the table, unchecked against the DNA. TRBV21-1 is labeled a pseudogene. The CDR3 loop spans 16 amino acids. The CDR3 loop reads CASSRSRGQGGDTQYF. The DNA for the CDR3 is TGTGCCAGCAGCCGCTCTAGGGGGCAGGGTGGGGATACGCAGTATTTT.

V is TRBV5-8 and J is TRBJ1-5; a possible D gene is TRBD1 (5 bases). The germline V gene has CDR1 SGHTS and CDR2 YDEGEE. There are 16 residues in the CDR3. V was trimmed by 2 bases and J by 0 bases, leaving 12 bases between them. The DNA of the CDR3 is TGTGCCAGCAGCTTTGATTCAGGGTTTAGCAATCAGCCCCAGCATTTT. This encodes CASSFDSGFSNQPQHF.

The CDR3 DNA reads TGTGCCTCACAAGGGGGGGACAGGGCGAATCAGCCCCAGCATTTT. Its protein product is CASQGGDRANQPQHF. This chain connects TRBV2 to TRBJ1-5; 9 nucleotides align to TRBD1. There are 15 residues in the CDR3. The ends lost 11 bases at V and 4 bases at J; junction bases unmatched: 12. Germline loops: CDR1 SNHLY, CDR2 FYNNEI.